The clone carrying this T cell receptor (beta chain) was recorded once. Trimming cost V 5 bases and J 7 bases; bases outside gene matches: 14. The V gene's germline CDR1 is SGHKS and CDR2 YYEKEE (reference sequence). This CDR3 contains 15 residues. The study ran its PCR with 60 Vbeta and 13 Jbeta primers. TCRdb's table, derived via immunoSEQ multiplex PCR, lists solely in-frame clones and lacks some. The sample includes roughly 150,000 clones, over 70% of them seen just once. The entry originates in a study of cytomegalovirus exposure and HLA in healthy donors. This clonotype was sampled from a woman in her 40s in good health and CMV-seronegative. The genes are TRBV5-5 and TRBJ1-2, with 7 positions matching TRBD1. The sample comprised PBMCs. This CDR3 is CASSPGLFRGSGYTF. The CDR3 DNA sequence: TGTGCCAGCAGTCCAGGACTTTTCAGGGGGAGTGGCTACACCTTC.